This T cell receptor (beta chain) was profiled in a study of PD-L1 blockade in urothelial cancer. V lost 7 bases to trimming and J lost 2 bases, with 12 bases between them. Germline V CDR1 and CDR2: SGHRS, YFSETQ. The CDR3 length is 14 residues. Time point defined: pretreatment peripheral blood. The repertoire was sequenced with immunoSEQ multiplex PCR; TCRdb's copy has only in-frame clones and lacks some. This sample has 70,000 to 95,000 clones; roughly nine tenths occur once, and the top ten carry more than 0.85%. In the case of this clone: The antigen remains undetermined.

General observations from the study: Durable benefit was linked to greater 3-week expansion of tumor-associated blood clones.

This sample comprised PBMCs, obtained around atezolizumab (anti-PD-L1) treatment. The TCR was taken from a woman of 80 years or more with urothelial cancer. The chain joins TRBV5-1 to TRBJ2-2; weak D call: TRBD2 (6 bases). The CDR3 reads CASGRDFNTGELFF. CDR3 sequence (DNA): TGCGCCAGCGGCCGGGACTTCAACACCGGGGAGCTGTTTTTT.